The clone carrying this T cell receptor (beta chain) was observed a few times. The target antigen is unknown. PCR primers comprised 60 Vbeta and 13 Jbeta primers. Only in-frame clones appear in the TCRdb table, and some are missing; sequencing was by immunoSEQ multiplex PCR. The sample consists of about 170,000 clones, around three quarters of them appearing once. These data come from a study of cytomegalovirus exposure and HLA in healthy donors. Looking at the study overall: From HLA-typed donors, an early data release held about 92 million unique TCRs.

CDR1 is SGHRS and CDR2 is YFSETQ in the germline V gene. After removal of 4 bases from V and 7 bases from J, the junction contained 6 bases not matched to a gene. CDR3 size: 13 residues. Points from the study as a whole: Overall, around 150 TCR beta chains were annotated as cytomegalovirus-associated.

The sequenced sample was PBMCs. The origin of this receptor is a woman aged 25 to 39 in good health and CMV-seropositive. The gene calls are TRBV5-1 and TRBJ2-7; 9 bases agree with TRBD2. CDR3 loop: CASSLATSGEQYF. The DNA of the CDR3 is TGCGCCAGCAGCCTAGCCACTAGCGGGGAGCAGTACTTC.